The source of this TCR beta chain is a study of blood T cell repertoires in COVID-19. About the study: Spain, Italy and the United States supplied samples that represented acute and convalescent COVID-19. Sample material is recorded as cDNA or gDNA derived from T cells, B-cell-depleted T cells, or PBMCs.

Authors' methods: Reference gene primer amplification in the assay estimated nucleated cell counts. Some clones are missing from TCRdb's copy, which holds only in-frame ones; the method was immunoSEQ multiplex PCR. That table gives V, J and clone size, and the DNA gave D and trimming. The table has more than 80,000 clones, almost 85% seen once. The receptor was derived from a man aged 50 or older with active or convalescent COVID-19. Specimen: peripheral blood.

The CDR3 spells CASSLRQPGSGNTIYF. CDR3 DNA: TGCGCCAGCAGCTTGAGGCAGCCAGGCTCTGGAAACACCATATATTTT. The chain employs TRBV5-1 and TRBJ1-3; D uncertain. Germline CDR1 SGHRS, CDR2 YFSETQ. The CDR3 has 16 residues. With 1 base removed from V and 0 bases from J, the gap between germline ends came to 11 bases.